Each of the 5 T cell receptor beta chains below was sequenced from the same sample in a study of cytomegalovirus exposure and HLA in healthy donors. PCR used 60 Vbeta primers and 13 Jbeta primers. TCRdb's table, derived via immunoSEQ multiplex PCR, lists solely in-frame clones and lacks some. The sample records around 160,000 clones, about four fifths being singletons. Sequencing was carried out using PBMCs. These receptor sequences come from a male donor in good health and CMV-seropositive.

The J gene is TRBJ1-3, the V gene TRBV5-5, with 9 nucleotides matching TRBD1. This CDR3 spans 15 amino acids. The J segment lost 2 bases and the V segment lost 3 bases, leaving 3 bases of the junction unmatched. Germline V gives CDR1 SGHKS, CDR2 YYEKEE (reference sequence). The CDR3, as DNA: TGTGCCAGCAGCTCGAACAGGGGGCCTGGAAACACCATATATTTT. Translated: CASSSNRGPGNTIYF.

The rearrangement joins TRBV10-3 to TRBJ1-2, with 10 bases lining up with TRBD1. Looked up from germline, CDR1 is ENHRY and CDR2 is SYGVKD. The CDR3 sequence is 16 residues long. J was trimmed by 6 bases and V by 3 bases; bases with no gene match: 10. The DNA of the CDR3 is TGTGCCATCAGTGACCGGCGGGGACAGGGGTTGGATGGCTACACCTTC. Protein product: CAISDRRGQGLDGYTF.

The gene calls are TRBV30 and TRBJ1-5; 10 bases line up with TRBD1. There are 15 residues in the CDR3. Germline lookup yields CDR1 GTSNPN and CDR2 SVGIG (reference sequence). V trimming: 0 bases; J trimming: 7 bases; junction bases outside the gene matches: 6. The CDR3 spells CAWSVTGTGAQPQHF. For the CDR3, the DNA is TGTGCCTGGAGTGTAACCGGGACAGGGGCCCAGCCCCAGCATTTT.

This chain joins TRBV27 and TRBJ1-6; 9 bases are shared with TRBD1. V shed 1 base, J shed 5 bases, and the junction held 3 bases outside the gene matches. Germline values: CDR1 MNHEY, CDR2 SMNVEV (reference sequence). The CDR3 totals 16 residues. The CDR3 region has the DNA TGTGCCAGCAGTTTATTGCGGACAGGGGATAATTCACCCCTCCACTTT. Protein sequence: CASSLLRTGDNSPLHF.

This clone occurred a few times. The chain employs TRBV6-5 and TRBJ1-1, with D perhaps matching TRBD1 (6 bases). V lost 5 bases to trimming and J lost 4 bases, with 14 bases between them. The length of the CDR3 is 14 residues. Per the germline V gene, CDR1 is MNHEY and CDR2 is SVGAGI. The CDR3 DNA is TGTGCCAGCAGTCCCTCCAGGGGAACCACTGAAGCTTTCTTT. This encodes CASSPSRGTTEAFF.